Shown below are 5 T cell receptor beta chains from a single sample sequenced in a study of blood T cell repertoires in COVID-19. The table came from immunoSEQ multiplex PCR; TCRdb's copy has only in-frame clones and leaves some out. The data hold a few hundred thousand clones, with around 84% observed a single time. The sample taken for sequencing was peripheral blood. These receptors came from a man aged 35 to 55 with acute or convalescent COVID-19.

V gene TRBV3-1 (or the pseudogene TRBV3-2) combines with J gene TRBJ2-7; D is unclear. The V gene lost 5 bases and the J gene lost 0 bases, with 8 bases spanning the gap. CDR1 is LGHDT and CDR2 is YNNKEL in the germline V gene (reference sequence). CDR3 length equals 13 residues. The CDR3 sequence is CASSNTPSYEQYF. The CDR3 DNA reads as TGTGCCAGCAGCAACACCCCCTCCTACGAGCAGTACTTC.

The rearrangement links TRBV5-1 to TRBJ2-7; 9 positions agree with TRBD1. The CDR3 has 16 amino acids. Germline V CDR1 and CDR2: SGHRS, YFSETQ. Unmatched junction bases numbered 12, after V lost 4 bases and J lost 4 bases. The DNA for the CDR3 is TGCGCCAGCAGCCTAAAAAGCGCGGGACAGGGTTACGAGCAGTACTTC. This codes for CASSLKSAGQGYEQYF.

The J gene is TRBJ2-7, the V gene TRBV6-5; D might be TRBD1 (6 bases). This CDR3 spans 13 amino acids. CDR1 is MNHEY, CDR2 SVGAGI, per germline. Trimming took 2 bases from V and 3 from J, leaving 8 bases between them. The CDR3 spells CASSYRGNYEQYF. The CDR3 nucleotides read TGTGCCAGCAGTTACAGGGGGAACTACGAGCAGTACTTC.

This sequence joins TRBV9 and TRBJ1-3; D gene uncertain. CDR3 length: 14 amino acids. Germline CDR1 is SGDLS and CDR2 is YYNGEE. Trimming shortened V by 0 bases and J by 8 bases, and 12 bases separated the two germline ends. This chain's CDR3 is CASSVEGRKDTIYF. Here the CDR3 DNA reads TGTGCCAGCAGCGTAGAAGGGAGGAAGGACACCATATATTTT. Full variable domain (missing parts from reference TRBV9 and TRBJ1-3): DSGVTQTPKHLITATGQRVTLRCSPRSGDLSVYWYQQSLDQGLQFLIQYYNGEERAKGNILERFSAQQFPDLHSELNLSSLELGDSALYFCASSVEGRKDTIYFGEGSWLTVV.

J is TRBJ1-6 and V is TRBV10-1; D gene ambiguous. V lost 1 base and J 0 bases, leaving 7 bases between the germline ends. CDR3 length: 16 residues. Germline assignment: CDR1 WNHNN and CDR2 SYGVQD (reference sequence). DNA for the CDR3: TGCGCCAGCAGTGAGTTCCGGAGCTCCTATAATTCACCCCTCCACTTT. This encodes CASSEFRSSYNSPLHF.